Listed here are 27 T cell receptor beta chains from one sample, sequenced in a study of cytomegalovirus exposure and HLA in healthy donors (dated by TCRdb to about 2017). Library construction relied on the immunoSEQ multiplex PCR assay. The multiplex PCR relied on a mix of 60 forward primers for TCR Vbeta segments and 13 reverse primers for TCR Jbeta segments. The table comes from immuneACCESS by way of TCRdb, which keeps in-frame sequences with V and J called. Part of the clones is missing from these tables; in studies checked, under half for an unresolved V gene and the rest for unknown reasons. This sample comprises 180,000 or so clones, 70% to 80% of them detected only once. The ten biggest clones cover about 2.9% of the sample. Sequencing used PBMCs. These receptors were collected from a male donor in good health and CMV-seronegative.

The V and J genes are TRBV12-2 and TRBJ1-3; the table assigns TRBD1, which was not confirmed against the DNA. TRBV12-2 is termed a pseudogene. The CDR3 totals 13 residues. CDR3 in amino acids: CASRLGLGNTIYF. The CDR3 DNA reads TGTGCAAGTCGCTTAGGGCTTGGAAACACCATATATTTT.

The count of this clone is one. The chain combines TRBV5-1 with TRBJ2-1, with TRBD2 matching over 11 bases. This CDR3 contains 20 residues. V trimming: 4 bases; J trimming: 4 bases; junction bases outside the gene matches: 19. Germline CDR1 SGHRS, CDR2 YFSETQ. CDR3 bases: TGCGCCAGCAGCCTAGTGGGACTAGCGGAAGATACTTCACTGTACAATGAGCAGTTCTTC. Translating gives CASSLVGLAEDTSLYNEQFF.

CDR3 in DNA: TGTGCCAGCAGCCCCATTAAAGGGAGTGAAGCTTTCTTT. Translation: CASSPIKGSEAFF. The chain is built from TRBV6-5 and TRBJ1-1; D gene ambiguous. There are 13 residues in the CDR3. Germline values: CDR1 MNHEY, CDR2 SVGAGI. The germline V and J ends were trimmed by 6 bases and 7 bases, with 15 bases remaining between them.

The CDR3 sequence is CAWSQSPMSSGPSYNEQFF. The CDR3 nucleotides are TGTGCCTGGAGTCAAAGCCCCATGAGTAGCGGACCTTCATACAATGAGCAGTTCTTC. The rearrangement uses TRBV30 and TRBJ2-1; D may be TRBD2 (6 bases). V lost 2 bases and J lost 4, with 27 bases in between. CDR1 and CDR2 (germline): GTSNPN, SVGIG (reference sequence). The length of the CDR3 is 19 residues.

CDR3 DNA sequence: TGTGCCAGCAGCCCCGGGACAGGGAATTCCTACGAGCAGTACTTC. Translation gives CASSPGTGNSYEQYF. This rearrangement joins TRBV6-5 to TRBJ2-7, with TRBD1 identical over 9 bases. This CDR3 has 15 amino acids. The V gene end was trimmed by 6 bases and the J gene end by 1 base; junction bases not matched to a gene: 7. Germline V gene data show CDR1 as MNHEY and CDR2 as SVGAGI.

V is TRBV28 and J is TRBJ1-5; TRBD1 aligns across 9 bases. Unmatched junction bases numbered 6, after V lost 6 bases and J lost 6 bases. Germline assignment: CDR1 MDHEN and CDR2 SYDVKM. The CDR3 covers 14 residues. The CDR3 sequence is CASRDRGTVQPQHF. The CDR3 DNA is TGTGCCAGCAGGGACAGGGGTACGGTTCAGCCCCAGCATTTT.

The chain has TRBV6-1 and TRBJ1-2; D is perhaps TRBD1 (5 bases). Per the germline V gene, CDR1 is MNHNS and CDR2 is SASEGT. V lost 6 bases and J 1 base, leaving 12 bases between the germline ends. This CDR3 is built from 14 residues. The CDR3: CASSDSSLNYGYTF. The CDR3 DNA reads as TGTGCCAGCAGCGACAGCTCACTTAACTATGGCTACACCTTC.

This clone was seen only once. The CDR3 nucleotides read TGTGCCAGCAGGGGGGGGAATGAGCAGTTCTTC. The encoded protein is CASRGGNEQFF. The gene calls are TRBV4-2 and TRBJ2-1; 7 bases line up with TRBD2. CDR1 LGHNA and CDR2 YNFKEQ come from the germline V gene. V lost 6 bases, J lost 7 bases, and 0 bases stayed unmatched. The CDR3 has 11 amino acids.

The CDR3 protein is CASRGGLGGEQFF. The CDR3 nucleotides are TGTGCCAGCAGAGGCGGACTAGGTGGTGAGCAGTTCTTC. J is TRBJ2-1 and V is TRBV6-6; TRBD2 agrees at 7 bases. The ends lost 6 bases at V and 9 bases at J; junction bases unmatched: 8. CDR3 length equals 13 residues. Germline loops: CDR1 MNHNY, CDR2 SVGAGI (reference sequence).

The V and J genes are TRBV28 and TRBJ1-5; D perhaps matches TRBD1 (6 bases). This CDR3 has 15 amino acids. Trimming shortened V by 6 bases and J by 4 bases, and 16 bases separated the two germline ends. Germline CDR1 and CDR2: MDHEN and SYDVKM. The CDR3 DNA sequence: TGTGCCAGCAGCCGCCCGCAGGGGATGAATCAGCCCCAGCATTTT. Translation: CASSRPQGMNQPQHF. Based on the CDR3 plus reference TRBV28 and TRBJ1-5, the full variable domain is DVKVTQSSRYLVKRTGEKVFLECVQDMDHENMFWYRQDPGLGLRLIYFSYDVKMKEKGDIPEGYSVSREKKERFSLILESASTNQTSMYLCASSRPQGMNQPQHFGDGTRLSIL.

The gene calls are TRBV27 and TRBJ1-2, with 8 bases aligning to TRBD1. Germline lookup yields CDR1 MNHEY and CDR2 SMNVEV (reference sequence). J lost 8 bases, V lost 3 bases, and 5 bases had no gene match. The CDR3 runs 13 residues. CDR3 protein: CASSLLTGGGYTF. The CDR3 DNA follows: TGTGCCAGCAGTTTGCTTACAGGGGGAGGCTACACCTTC.

This chain joins TRBV20-1 and TRBJ1-2; D ambiguous. V dropped 3 bases and J dropped 10 bases, with 12 bases sitting between them. CDR1 and CDR2 (germline): DFQATT, SNEGSKA (reference sequence). The CDR3 runs to 11 residues. CDR3 in DNA: TGCAGTGCTAGTGGTCCGGGTACCTACACCTTC. Protein sequence: CSASGPGTYTF.

The V and J genes are TRBV7-8 and TRBJ1-5, with D perhaps TRBD1 (6 bases). CDR1 is SGHVS, CDR2 FQNEAQ, per germline. The length of the CDR3 is 18 residues. Trimming removed 6 bases at V and 2 bases at J, with 23 bases between. CDR3 protein: CASSKRGGTDGRNQPQHF. CDR3 bases: TGTGCCAGCAGTAAAAGGGGGGGGACTGACGGGCGCAATCAGCCCCAGCATTTT.

V is TRBV27 and J is TRBJ1-6; no firm D call. Germline V gives CDR1 MNHEY, CDR2 SMNVEV (reference sequence). V was trimmed by 2 bases and J by 6 bases, leaving 11 bases between them. There are 15 residues in the CDR3. CDR3 bases: TGTGCCAGCAGTTTAGGTCCAGGAGGTAATTCACCCCTCCACTTT. Translating gives CASSLGPGGNSPLHF.

The chain uses TRBV2 and TRBJ2-1; TRBD1 matches 8 bases. The CDR3 has 14 amino acids. Germline CDR1 reads SNHLY; CDR2 reads FYNNEI. The V gene end was trimmed by 1 base and the J gene end by 9 bases; junction bases not matched to a gene: 5. The CDR3 loop is CASSEGAGGVEQFF. For the CDR3, the DNA is TGTGCCAGCAGTGAAGGGGCAGGGGGCGTTGAGCAGTTCTTC. Together with reference TRBV2 and TRBJ2-1, the CDR3 gives the full variable domain: EPEVTQTPSHQVTQMGQEVILRCVPISNHLYFYWYRQILGQKVEFLVSFYNNEISEKSEIFDDQFSVERPDGSNFTLKIRSTKLEDSAMYFCASSEGAGGVEQFFGPGTRLTVL.

In this sample, this clone turned up once. The chain carries TRBV30 and TRBJ1-5; 7 positions agree with TRBD1. The CDR3 contains 15 residues. J gave up 7 bases and V 6 bases, and 15 bases lay outside the gene matches. From germline, CDR1 is GTSNPN and CDR2 SVGIG (reference sequence). DNA of the CDR3: TGTGCCTGCCGTACCCCGACAGGGTGGGACCAGCCCCAGCATTTT. Translated: CACRTPTGWDQPQHF.

J is TRBJ2-1 and V is TRBV30; TRBD2 aligns across 7 bases. The CDR3 spans 15 residues. V trimming: 1 base; J trimming: 0 bases; junction bases outside the gene matches: 3. The germline gives CDR1 GTSNPN, CDR2 SVGIG (reference sequence). The CDR3 sequence: CAWSEGGSSYNEQFF. The CDR3 coding sequence is TGTGCCTGGAGTGAGGGCGGGAGCTCCTACAATGAGCAGTTCTTC.

J is TRBJ1-5 and V is TRBV30; D is undetermined. Deletions cut 0 bases from V and 0 bases from J, with 6 bases between. This CDR3 is 14 amino acids long. Germline V lookup: CDR1 GTSNPN, CDR2 SVGIG (reference sequence). The chain's CDR3 is CAWSVIRSNQPQHF. CDR3 DNA sequence: TGTGCCTGGAGTGTAATCCGTAGCAATCAGCCCCAGCATTTT. Supplemented by reference TRBV30 and TRBJ1-5, the full variable domain reads SQTIHQWPATLVQPVGSPLSLECTVEGTSNPNLYWYRQAAGRGLQLLFYSVGIGQISSEVPQNLSASRPQDRQFILSSKKLLLSDSGFYLCAWSVIRSNQPQHFGDGTRLSIL.

The chain employs TRBV7-3 and TRBJ1-1, with 7 nucleotides matching TRBD1. The CDR3 loop spans 14 amino acids. V lost 6 bases, J lost 2 bases, and 6 bases stayed unmatched. Per germline, CDR1 SGHTA and CDR2 FQGTGA. This CDR3 is CASSTGTANTEAFF. For the CDR3, the DNA is TGTGCCAGCAGTACCGGGACAGCCAACACTGAAGCTTTCTTT.

The CDR3 here is CSAGGSGFYEQYF. In DNA form, the CDR3 reads TGCAGCGCCGGTGGGTCGGGGTTCTACGAGCAGTACTTC. The gene calls are TRBV29-1 and TRBJ2-7, with D maybe TRBD2 (5 bases). CDR1 SQVTM and CDR2 ANQGSEA come from the germline V gene. The CDR3 has 13 residues. V shed 7 bases and J shed 3 bases, with 16 bases lying between them.

This clone was recorded a few times. The chain is built from TRBV19 and TRBJ2-2, with TRBD2 matching 7 bases. The CDR3 has 15 amino acids. With V trimmed by 3 bases and J by 1 base, 2 bases remained unmatched. Germline CDR1 reads LNHDA; CDR2 reads SQIVND (reference sequence). The CDR3 here is CASSIVAGNTGELFF. In DNA form, the CDR3 reads TGTGCCAGTAGTATTGTAGCGGGGAACACCGGGGAGCTGTTTTTT.

The rearrangement joins TRBV27 to TRBJ2-1, with 7 bases matching TRBD2. The CDR3 runs to 15 residues. Losses at the gene ends were 2 bases for V and 3 bases for J; bases not matched to a gene: 4. Germline V gives CDR1 MNHEY, CDR2 SMNVEV (reference sequence). The CDR3 DNA reads TGTGCCAGCAGTTTACTAGCGGAAGTCTACAATGAGCAGTTCTTC. The encoded protein is CASSLLAEVYNEQFF.

With regard to this clone: This sample includes further DNA sequences coding for the same CDR3. The chain employs TRBV11-2 and TRBJ2-3; TRBD1 is a possible D gene (6 bases). The CDR3 runs to 13 residues. Per the germline V gene, CDR1 is SGHAT and CDR2 is FQNNGV. With 5 bases removed from V and 5 bases from J, the gap between germline ends came to 11 bases. CDR3 in DNA: TGTGCCAGCAGCCCGCGAGGGGGAGATACGCAGTATTTT. Translated, it gives CASSPRGGDTQYF.

This chain joins TRBV7-2 and TRBJ2-3, with 7 bases lining up with TRBD2. With V trimmed by 4 bases and J by 4 bases, 8 bases remained unmatched. This CDR3 comprises 15 residues. CDR1 and CDR2 from the germline V gene are SGHTA and FQGNSA. In DNA form, the CDR3 reads TGTGCCAGCAGCTGGGTCGGCGGGAGAGCAGATACGCAGTATTTT. The encoded protein is CASSWVGGRADTQYF.

The chain employs TRBV4-1 and TRBJ2-7; D might be TRBD1 (6 bases). Deletions cut 1 base from V and 3 bases from J, with 13 bases between. Germline CDR1 is MGHRA and CDR2 is YSYEKL. There are 15 residues in the CDR3. CDR3 sequence (DNA): TGCGCCAGCAGCCAAGTCGGACAGCCGTTCTACGAGCAGTACTTC. Encoded protein: CASSQVGQPFYEQYF.

The CDR3 nucleotides are TGTGCCAGCGCCTCGGGAGGGCCCGGCGGGGAGCTGTTTTTT. This encodes CASASGGPGGELFF. V usage is TRBV5-5 and J usage is TRBJ2-2; 8 nucleotides agree with TRBD2. This CDR3 comprises 14 residues. Germline V CDR1 and CDR2: SGHKS, YYEKEE (reference sequence). V trimming: 7 bases; J trimming: 7 bases; junction bases outside the gene matches: 9.

This clone was detected a few times. The rearrangement joins TRBV30 to TRBJ2-7; D unresolved. This CDR3 has 11 amino acids. The V gene lost 2 bases and the J gene lost 3 bases, with 5 bases spanning the gap. Germline CDR1 and CDR2: GTSNPN and SVGIG (reference sequence). The CDR3 loop is CAWSRSYEQYF. The CDR3 DNA reads as TGTGCCTGGAGTAGGAGCTACGAGCAGTACTTC.